The clone carrying this T cell receptor (beta chain) occurred a few times. The data derive from a study of blood T cell repertoires in COVID-19. Study in general: The analysed material was cDNA or gDNA that came from T cells, B-cell-depleted T cells, or PBMCs.

Sequencing used immunoSEQ multiplex PCR; TCRdb keeps in-frame clones, though not all of them. The profile shows hundreds of thousands of clones, 70% to 90% of them singletons. Researchers sorted participants into cohorts using their self-reported clinical history. The TCR comes from a woman aged 50 to 60 in a cohort exposed to, infected with or recovered from COVID-19 (not recorded which). The specimen was PBMCs or T cells enriched from blood (not recorded which).

In DNA, the CDR3 is TGTGCCAGCAGTTCCGCCCTGACAGGGTTTGGGAATCAGCCCCAGCATTTT. This sequence encodes CASSSALTGFGNQPQHF. The chain couples TRBV28 to TRBJ1-5; 7 positions match TRBD1. This CDR3 region has 17 residues. Per germline, CDR1 MDHEN and CDR2 SYDVKM. V shed 4 bases, J shed 4 bases, and the junction held 13 bases outside the gene matches.